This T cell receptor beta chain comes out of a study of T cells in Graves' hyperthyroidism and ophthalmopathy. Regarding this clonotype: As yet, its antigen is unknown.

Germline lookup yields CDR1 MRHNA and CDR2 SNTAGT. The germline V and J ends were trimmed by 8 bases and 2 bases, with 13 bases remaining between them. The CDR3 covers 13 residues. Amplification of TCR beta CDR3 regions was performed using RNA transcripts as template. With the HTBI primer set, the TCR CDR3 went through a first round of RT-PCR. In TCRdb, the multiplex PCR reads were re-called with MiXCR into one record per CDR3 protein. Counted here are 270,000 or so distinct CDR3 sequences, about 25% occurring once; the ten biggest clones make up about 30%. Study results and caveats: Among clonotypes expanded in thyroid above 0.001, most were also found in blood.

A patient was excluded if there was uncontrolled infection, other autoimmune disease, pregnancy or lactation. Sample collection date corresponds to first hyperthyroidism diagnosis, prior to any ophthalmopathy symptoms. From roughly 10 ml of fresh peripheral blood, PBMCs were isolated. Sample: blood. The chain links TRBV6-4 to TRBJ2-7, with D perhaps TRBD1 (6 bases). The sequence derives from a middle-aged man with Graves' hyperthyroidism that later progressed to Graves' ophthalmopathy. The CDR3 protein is CASGETGPYEQYF. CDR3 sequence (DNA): TGTGCCAGCGGGGAGACAGGCCCCTACGAGCAGTACTTC.